The present T cell receptor beta chain was sequenced within a study of T cells in Graves' hyperthyroidism and ophthalmopathy. General observations from the study: Patients with ophthalmopathy were separated from those with stable hyperthyroidism by a 13 V-J model. Among thyroid clonotypes expanded above 0.001, most also appeared in blood.

The count of this clonotype is one. Its specificity is unknown. Together with thyroid ultrasound, orbital computed tomography, serum thyroxine and TRAb, clinical symptoms were used for diagnoses. CDR1 and CDR2 (germline): LGHNT, FRNRAP. The CDR3 runs to 16 residues. Trimming removed 0 bases at V and 0 bases at J, with 8 bases between. RNA transcripts were the template for amplifying TCR beta CDR3 regions. First-round RT-PCR of the TCR CDR3 relied on the HTBI primer set. TCRdb re-derived calls from the multiplex PCR reads in MiXCR, one entry per CDR3 protein. There are about 740,000 distinct CDR3 sequences in the sample; approximately 14% occur only once, and 9.5% to 13% lies in the top ten.

The source of this sequence is a woman younger than 30 with Graves' hyperthyroidism. The genes are TRBV12-5 and TRBJ2-2, with a tentative D call TRBD1 (6 bases). Sequencing input: blood. CDR3 protein: CASGLVTGPNTGELFF. The CDR3 region has the DNA TGTGCTAGTGGTTTGGTGACAGGCCCGAACACCGGGGAGCTGTTTTTT.